Below, 19 T cell receptor beta chains from the same sample are listed, as sequenced in a study of persistence of HIV-infected CD4 T cells. What these receptors recognize is not known. The libraries were made with immunoSEQ version 4 in survey mode. Sequenced by immunoSEQ multiplex PCR; TCRdb stores in-frame clones only, minus some. The repertoire holds 35,000 to 40,000 clones, with roughly 89% as singletons. Anti-CD3/anti-CD28 beads served as a nonspecific positive control stimulus. Sorting of responding CD4+ T cells relied on upregulated CD40 ligand together with CD69. The source material was CD4+ T cells sorted from PBMCs after 18-hour stimulation, sampled from a patient who received antiretroviral therapy. The receptors originated from an adult man with HIV who was CMV-seropositive.

The rearrangement uses TRBV6-4 and TRBJ1-1; weak D call: TRBD1 (5 bases). This CDR3 has 16 amino acids. The germline V gene encodes CDR1 MRHNA and CDR2 SNTAGT. The V and J ends lost 0 bases and 1 base respectively, with 12 bases between them. The DNA of the CDR3 is TGTGCCAGCAGTGACTCGGGGAGGGGAACGAACACTGAAGCTTTCTTT. Translated: CASSDSGRGTNTEAFF.

The sample holds a few counts of this clone. This chain uses TRBV29-1 with TRBJ1-5; D is unresolved. This CDR3 has 14 amino acids. V lost 4 bases, J lost 4 bases, and 14 bases lay in between. CDR1 and CDR2 from the germline V gene are SQVTM and ANQGSEA. This chain's CDR3 is CSVGSGRGNQPQHF. The CDR3 DNA follows: TGCAGCGTTGGATCAGGCCGTGGGAATCAGCCCCAGCATTTT.

The chain couples TRBV19 to TRBJ1-6; 7 positions match TRBD1. J was trimmed by 4 bases and V by 3 bases; bases with no gene match: 0. CDR1 is LNHDA and CDR2 is SQIVND in the germline V gene (reference sequence). The CDR3 is 14 amino acids. The CDR3, as DNA: TGTGCCAGTAGTATGACAGGGTATAATTCACCCCTCCACTTT. It codes for CASSMTGYNSPLHF.

The genes are TRBV19 and TRBJ1-2, with TRBD1 as a possible D gene (5 bases). V lost 6 bases and J lost 2, with 16 bases in between. The germline V gene encodes CDR1 LNHDA and CDR2 SQIVND (reference sequence). The CDR3 is made up of 15 amino acids. CDR3 DNA sequence: TGTGCCAGTAGAGGGACTCACTCCTTCAACTATGGCTACACCTTC. This encodes CASRGTHSFNYGYTF.

The V and J genes are TRBV12-3 or TRBV12-4 and TRBJ1-5, with D unresolved. V lost 3 bases, J lost 7 bases, and 10 bases lay in between. The CDR3 runs to 13 residues. CDR3 DNA: TGTGCCAGCAGTTTCTCGGGGAGCCAGCCCCAGCATTTT. Translating gives CASSFSGSQPQHF.

The CDR3 region is CASSEYISGNTIYF. For the CDR3, the DNA is TGTGCCAGCAGTGAATATATCTCTGGAAACACCATATATTTT. The chain joins TRBV6-1 to TRBJ1-3; D is unresolved. The CDR3 extends over 14 amino acids. CDR1 and CDR2 from the germline V gene are MNHNS and SASEGT. V lost 2 bases to trimming and J lost 0 bases, with 5 bases between them.

The rearrangement joins TRBV27 to TRBJ1-5; tentative D call: TRBD1 (5 bases). The CDR3 length is 16 residues. V lost 2 bases to trimming and J lost 6 bases, with 17 bases between them. Germline CDR1 and CDR2: MNHEY and SMNVEV (reference sequence). CDR3 residues: CASSLRGGSGSQPQHF. CDR3 bases: TGTGCCAGCAGTTTACGGGGGGGGTCAGGGAGTCAGCCCCAGCATTTT.

V gene TRBV18 combines with J gene TRBJ1-1, with unresolved D. Germline loops: CDR1 KGHSH, CDR2 LQKENI. V lost 0 bases and J 5 bases, leaving 7 bases between the germline ends. CDR3 length: 13 amino acids. CDR3 nucleotides: TGTGCCAGCTCACCACCAGGGAGGACTGAAGCTTTCTTT. This encodes CASSPPGRTEAFF.

The chain recombines TRBV7-8 with TRBJ1-4; no clear D. V shed 5 bases and J shed 0 bases, with 19 bases lying between them. CDR1 and CDR2 (germline): SGHVS, FQNEAQ. The CDR3 consists of 18 residues. Here the CDR3 DNA reads TGTGCCAGCAGCACCACCTGGCAGAAGATCACAACTAATGAAAAACTGTTTTTT. Translation gives CASSTTWQKITTNEKLFF.

This chain uses TRBV15 with TRBJ2-6; D possibly corresponds to TRBD2 (5 bases). Germline CDR1 reads LNHNV; CDR2 reads YYDKDF (reference sequence). Trimming shortened V by 4 bases and J by 4 bases, and 14 bases separated the two germline ends. There are 16 residues in the CDR3. CDR3 nucleotide sequence: TGTGCCACCAGCAACCGAAGAGGGTACGGGGCCAACGTCCTGACTTTC. The encoded protein is CATSNRRGYGANVLTF.

The chain uses TRBV2 and TRBJ1-5; the match to TRBD1 covers 7 bases. The CDR3 consists of 15 residues. CDR1 and CDR2 (germline): SNHLY, FYNNEI. The V and J ends lost 4 bases and 1 base, in that order; junction bases with no gene match: 4. Written as DNA, the CDR3 is TGTGCCAGCAGTGGGCAGACAGGGAGCAATCAGCCCCAGCATTTT. Protein sequence: CASSGQTGSNQPQHF.

This clone has just a few counts. The chain employs TRBV6-1 and TRBJ2-7; possible D gene TRBD1, 5 bases. Germline lookup yields CDR1 MNHNS and CDR2 SASEGT. Trimming removed 5 bases at V and 0 bases at J, with 8 bases between. The CDR3 spans 13 residues. CDR3 DNA sequence: TGTGCCAGCAGTACTGACAGCTCCTACGAGCAGTACTTC. This codes for CASSTDSSYEQYF.

The chain carries TRBV4-3 and TRBJ1-3; D may be TRBD1 (6 bases). The CDR3 contains 15 residues. Germline V lookup: CDR1 LGHNA, CDR2 YSLEER. Trimming cost V 3 bases and J 0 bases, with 9 bases left between them. CDR3 bases: TGCGCCAGCAGCCAGGGACATAGCTCTGGAAACACCATATATTTT. Its protein product is CASSQGHSSGNTIYF.

V gene TRBV28 combines with J gene TRBJ2-1; 8 bases match TRBD2. Germline trimming cut 6 bases from V and 2 bases from J; bases unmatched to any gene: 6. The CDR3 runs to 15 residues. Germline values: CDR1 MDHEN, CDR2 SYDVKM. Here the CDR3 DNA reads TGTGCCAGCAGCGGGAGGGACGGCCCCTACAATGAGCAGTTCTTC. As protein: CASSGRDGPYNEQFF.

The V and J genes are TRBV25-1 and TRBJ1-2, with D maybe TRBD1 (5 bases). The germline V gene encodes CDR1 MGHDK and CDR2 SYGVNS. The V and J ends lost 3 bases and 0 bases respectively, with 20 bases between them. The CDR3 is 18 amino acids. This chain's CDR3 is CASSDPSARQLANYGYTF. In nucleotides, the CDR3 is TGTGCCAGCAGTGATCCCTCAGCCCGACAGTTAGCTAACTATGGCTACACCTTC.

The chain carries TRBV6-2 or TRBV6-3 and TRBJ1-2; TRBD1 matches at 12 bases. V lost 5 bases to trimming and J lost 7 bases; unmatched junction nucleotides: 5. This CDR3 has 14 amino acids. Germline lookup yields CDR1 MNHEY and CDR2 SVGEGT. The CDR3 sequence: CASSRDRGPRGYTF. As DNA, the CDR3 is TGTGCCAGCAGTCGGGACAGGGGGCCTCGTGGCTACACCTTC.

The V and J genes are TRBV6-5 and TRBJ1-3, with a tentative D call TRBD1 (5 bases). Trimming left V 2 bases short and J 0 bases short, with 8 bases between. The CDR3 consists of 15 residues. Germline V gene sequence: CDR1 MNHEY, CDR2 SVGAGI. DNA of the CDR3: TGTGCCAGCAGTTACGGGACGGGCTCTGGAAACACCATATATTTT. It codes for CASSYGTGSGNTIYF.

This rearrangement joins TRBV6-1 to TRBJ2-2; no clear D. This CDR3 comprises 15 residues. The germline V gene has CDR1 MNHNS and CDR2 SASEGT. The V end was cut by 2 bases, the J end by 0 bases, with 7 bases between. The CDR3, as DNA: TGTGCCAGCAGTGAACGCACATCGAACACCGGGGAGCTGTTTTTT. Amino acid sequence: CASSERTSNTGELFF.

The rearrangement links TRBV28 to TRBJ1-5; D is unresolved. The germline V gene encodes CDR1 MDHEN and CDR2 SYDVKM. This CDR3 contains 15 residues. The V end was cut by 1 base, the J end by 1 base, with 8 bases between. The CDR3 DNA reads as TGTGCCAGCAGTTTATCAGGAGGAAGCAATCAGCCCCAGCATTTT. It codes for CASSLSGGSNQPQHF.